One and the same sample provided the 8 T cell receptor beta chains below, sequenced in a study of human T cells and chemical hapten exposure. Noted time point: pre-sensitization, week 0. Specified treatment: therapeutic diphenylcyclopropenone sensitization with weekly scalp DPC. In TCRdb, the RACE reads were re-called with MiXCR into one record per CDR3 protein. The repertoire has tens of thousands of distinct CDR3 sequences, around 7% of them found once; the top ten carry roughly 1.7%. Specimen: whole blood, collected in connection with sensitization to the hapten diphenylcyclopropenone (DPC). These receptors came from a woman between 25 and 40 years old with alopecia areata. Some clones in this sample may be carry-over from other donors' samples.

This clonotype was detected ten times or more. The chain links TRBV6-5 to TRBJ1-1; TRBD1 aligns across 9 bases. Germline values: CDR1 MNHEY, CDR2 SVGAGI. The CDR3 has 15 residues. J lost 2 bases, V lost 2 bases, and 3 bases had no gene match. CDR3 nucleotide sequence: TGTGCCAGCAGTTACAACAGGGGGCAAAACACTGAAGCTTTCTTT. Its protein is CASSYNRGQNTEAFF.

This clonotype was detected many times. V is TRBV11-1 and J is TRBJ2-3, with a tentative D call TRBD2 (5 bases). V was shortened by 2 bases and J by 3 bases, with 9 bases between the two germline ends. Germline CDR1 is SGHAT and CDR2 is FQDESV (reference sequence). The CDR3 consists of 14 residues. This chain's CDR3 is CASSLSPGTDTQYF. CDR3 in DNA: TGTGCCAGCAGCTTAAGCCCGGGAACAGATACGCAGTATTTT.

V gene TRBV12-3 or TRBV12-4 combines with J gene TRBJ2-7; weak D call: TRBD1 (6 bases). This CDR3 contains 15 residues. The germline V and J ends were trimmed by 1 base and 1 base, with 11 bases remaining between them. The DNA for the CDR3 is TGTGCCAGCAGTTTAGGACAGGCGTTATCCTACGAGCAGTACTTC. Its protein product is CASSLGQALSYEQYF.

This chain joins TRBV30 and TRBJ1-2, with no clear D. Looked up from germline, CDR1 is GTSNPN and CDR2 is SVGIG (reference sequence). V lost 2 bases and J lost 0, with 4 bases in between. The CDR3 covers 12 residues. CDR3 in amino acids: CAWSHTNYGYTF. CDR3 coding DNA: TGTGCCTGGAGTCACACTAACTATGGCTACACCTTC.

This clonotype has a handful of counts. This chain links TRBV2 with TRBJ2-4; D might be TRBD1 (6 bases). CDR3 size: 18 residues. V shed 4 bases and J shed 0 bases, with 19 bases lying between them. CDR1 is SNHLY and CDR2 is FYNNEI in the germline V gene. CDR3 in amino acids: CASSGRPTGPLAKNIQYF. The CDR3 DNA reads TGTGCCAGCAGTGGACGACCGACAGGCCCTCTAGCCAAAAACATTCAGTACTTC.

As concerns this clonotype: Just one base apart from a much larger clone, this may be a read error. The rearrangement uses TRBV14 and TRBJ2-4, with D unclear. Germline V CDR1 and CDR2: SGHDN, FVKESK. CDR3 size: 12 residues. With 1 base removed from V and 6 bases from J, the gap between germline ends came to 4 bases. CDR3 in amino acids: CASSQGRNIQYF. CDR3 DNA: TGTGCCAGCAGCCAAGGGAGAAACATTCAGTACTTC.

This clonotype has ten or more counts. This chain uses TRBV20-1 with TRBJ1-5; 9 bases line up with TRBD1. Germline loops: CDR1 DFQATT, CDR2 SNEGSKA (reference sequence). V was clipped by 3 bases and J by 2 bases; unmatched bases: 8. This CDR3 is 16 amino acids long. CDR3 nucleotide sequence: TGCAGTGCTAGTGGAGGGCGGACAGGGGGCAATCAGCCCCAGCATTTT. Translation gives CSASGGRTGGNQPQHF.

This clonotype was observed a few times. It may be a read error: a sequence one base away is much more abundant. V usage is TRBV20-1 and J usage is TRBJ1-2, with a possible D match to TRBD1 (6 bases). The CDR3 runs 13 residues. From germline, CDR1 is DFQATT and CDR2 SNEGSKA (reference sequence). CDR3 sequence: CSAKYAGDYGDTF. Here the CDR3 DNA reads TGCAGTGCTAAGTATGCAGGGGACTATGGCGACACCTTC.